One T cell receptor (beta chain) is described in this entry. No antigen is known for it. The V gene's germline CDR1 is MGHRA and CDR2 YSYEKL. This CDR3 contains 13 residues. Deletions cut 1 base from V and 6 bases from J, with 7 bases between. The data stem from a study of cytomegalovirus exposure and HLA in healthy donors. Study conclusions and caveats: It emerged from a later analysis that several of the most significant clusters appeared to be linked to common viral pathogens. According to an earlier analysis, most TCR beta V segments yielded productive rearrangements about 90% or about 30% of the time.

PCR used 60 Vbeta primers and 13 Jbeta primers. TCRdb's table, derived via immunoSEQ multiplex PCR, lists solely in-frame clones and lacks some. Here the sample spans approximately 150,000 clones, roughly four fifths being singletons. The chain is built from TRBV4-1 and TRBJ1-5; D is unclear. Source material: PBMCs. The TCR was taken from a woman aged 40 to 50 in good health and CMV-seronegative. CDR3 region: CASSQAPLQPQHF. The CDR3 DNA is TGCGCCAGCAGCCAAGCTCCCCTTCAGCCCCAGCATTTT.